This TCR beta chain was identified during a study of identifying expanded T cells in peripheral blood. Generated by immunoSEQ multiplex PCR, the TCRdb table keeps only in-frame clones and is missing some. The sample shows tens of thousands of clones, around 91% of them seen only once. V shed 0 bases, J shed 0 bases, and the junction held 4 bases outside the gene matches. This CDR3 region has 15 residues. Looked up from germline, CDR1 is GTSNPN and CDR2 is SVGIG (reference sequence). The chain is built from TRBV30 and TRBJ2-7; 8 nucleotides agree with TRBD2. Sequencing was carried out using blood. The clonotype was recovered from a person between 18 and 70 years old in good health. This chain's CDR3 is CAWSVGAGASYEQYF. The CDR3 DNA is TGTGCCTGGAGTGTTGGAGCGGGGGCCTCCTACGAGCAGTACTTC. The whole variable domain, remainder taken from reference TRBV30 and TRBJ2-7, is SQTIHQWPATLVQPVGSPLSLECTVEGTSNPNLYWYRQAAGRGLQLLFYSVGIGQISSEVPQNLSASRPQDRQFILSSKKLLLSDSGFYLCAWSVGAGASYEQYFGPGTRLTVT.